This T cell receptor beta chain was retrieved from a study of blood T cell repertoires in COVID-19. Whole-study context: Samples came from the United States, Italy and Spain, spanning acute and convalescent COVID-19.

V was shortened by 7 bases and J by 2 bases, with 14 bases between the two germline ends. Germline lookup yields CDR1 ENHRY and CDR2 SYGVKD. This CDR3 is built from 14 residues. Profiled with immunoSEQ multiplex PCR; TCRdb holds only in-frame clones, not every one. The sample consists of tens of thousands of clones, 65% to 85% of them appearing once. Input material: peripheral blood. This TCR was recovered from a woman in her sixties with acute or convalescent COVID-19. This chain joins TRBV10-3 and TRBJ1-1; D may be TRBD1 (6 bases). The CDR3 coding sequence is TGTGCCATCAACGCAGGGGTAGTTAACACTGAAGCTTTCTTT. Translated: CAINAGVVNTEAFF.